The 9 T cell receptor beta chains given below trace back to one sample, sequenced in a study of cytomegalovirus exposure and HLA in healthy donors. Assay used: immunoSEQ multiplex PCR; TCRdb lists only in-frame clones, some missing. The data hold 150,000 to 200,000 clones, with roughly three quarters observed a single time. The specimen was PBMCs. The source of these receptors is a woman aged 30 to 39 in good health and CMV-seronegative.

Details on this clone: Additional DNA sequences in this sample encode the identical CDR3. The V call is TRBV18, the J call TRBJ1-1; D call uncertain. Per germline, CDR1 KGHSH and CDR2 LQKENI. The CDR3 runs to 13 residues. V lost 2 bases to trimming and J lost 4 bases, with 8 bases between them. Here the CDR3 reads CASSPGRGTEAFF. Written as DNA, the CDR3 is TGTGCCAGCTCACCAGGCAGAGGCACTGAAGCTTTCTTT.

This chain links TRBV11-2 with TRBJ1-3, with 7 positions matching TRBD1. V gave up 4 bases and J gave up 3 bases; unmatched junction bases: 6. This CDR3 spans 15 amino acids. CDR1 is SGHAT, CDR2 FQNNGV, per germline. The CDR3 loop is CASSSGQIVGNTIYF. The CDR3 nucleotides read TGTGCCAGCAGCTCGGGACAGATAGTTGGAAACACCATATATTTT. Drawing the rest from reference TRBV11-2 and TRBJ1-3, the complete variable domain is EAGVAQSPRYKIIEKRQSVAFWCNPISGHATLYWYQQILGQGPKLLIQFQNNGVVDDSQLPKDRFSAERLKGVDSTLKIQPAKLEDSAVYLCASSSGQIVGNTIYFGEGSWLTVV.

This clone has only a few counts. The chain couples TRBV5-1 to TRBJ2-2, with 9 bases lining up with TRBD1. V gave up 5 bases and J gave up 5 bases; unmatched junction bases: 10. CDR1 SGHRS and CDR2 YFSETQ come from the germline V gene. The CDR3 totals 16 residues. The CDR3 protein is CASRPPGQGGTGELFF. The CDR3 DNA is TGCGCCAGCAGACCTCCGGGACAGGGAGGTACCGGGGAGCTGTTTTTT.

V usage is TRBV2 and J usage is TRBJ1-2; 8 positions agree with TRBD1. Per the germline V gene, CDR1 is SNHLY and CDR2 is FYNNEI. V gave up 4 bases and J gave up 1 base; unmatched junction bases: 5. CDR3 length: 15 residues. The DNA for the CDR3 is TGTGCCAGCAGTGGTAGGGACAGGAATAACTATGGCTACACCTTC. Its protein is CASSGRDRNNYGYTF.

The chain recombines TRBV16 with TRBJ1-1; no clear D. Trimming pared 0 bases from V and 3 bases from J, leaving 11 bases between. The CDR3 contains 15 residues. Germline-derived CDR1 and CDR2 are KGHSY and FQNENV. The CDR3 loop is CASSQSIARDTEAFF. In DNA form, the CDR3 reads TGTGCCAGCAGCCAATCGATAGCCCGGGACACTGAAGCTTTCTTT.

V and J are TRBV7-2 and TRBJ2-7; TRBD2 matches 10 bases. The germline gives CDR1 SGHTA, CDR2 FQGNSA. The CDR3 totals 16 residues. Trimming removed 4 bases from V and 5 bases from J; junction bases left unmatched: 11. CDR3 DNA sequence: TGTGCCAGCAGCTCGGCGGGAGTAGCGGGAGGTCACGAGCAGTACTTC. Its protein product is CASSSAGVAGGHEQYF.

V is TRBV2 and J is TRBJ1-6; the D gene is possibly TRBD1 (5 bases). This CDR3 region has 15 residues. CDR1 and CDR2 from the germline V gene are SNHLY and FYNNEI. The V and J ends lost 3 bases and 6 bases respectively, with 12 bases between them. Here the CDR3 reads CASSDRAWGNSPLHF. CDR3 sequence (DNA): TGTGCCAGCAGTGACAGGGCCTGGGGTAATTCACCCCTCCACTTT.

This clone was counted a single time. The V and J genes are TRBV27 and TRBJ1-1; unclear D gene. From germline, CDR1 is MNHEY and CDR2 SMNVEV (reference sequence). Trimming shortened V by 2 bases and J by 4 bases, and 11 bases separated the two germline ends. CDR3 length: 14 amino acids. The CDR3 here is CASSLLREFTEAFF. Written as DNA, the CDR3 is TGTGCCAGCAGTTTACTGAGAGAGTTCACTGAAGCTTTCTTT.

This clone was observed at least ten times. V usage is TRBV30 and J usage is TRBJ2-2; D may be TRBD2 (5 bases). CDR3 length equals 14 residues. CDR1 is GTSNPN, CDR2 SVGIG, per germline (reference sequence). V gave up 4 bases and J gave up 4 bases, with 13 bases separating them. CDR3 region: CAWIPGFGTGELFF. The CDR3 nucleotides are TGTGCCTGGATTCCGGGATTCGGCACCGGGGAGCTGTTTTTT. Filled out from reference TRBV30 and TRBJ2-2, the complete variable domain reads SQTIHQWPATLVQPVGSPLSLECTVEGTSNPNLYWYRQAAGRGLQLLFYSVGIGQISSEVPQNLSASRPQDRQFILSSKKLLLSDSGFYLCAWIPGFGTGELFFGEGSRLTVL.